This entry lists 20 T cell receptor beta chains sequenced from one sample in a study of shared clonotypes between healthy human individuals. TCRdb's table, derived via immunoSEQ multiplex PCR, lists solely in-frame clones and lacks some. The sample yields 2.5 million or so clones, around nine tenths seen once. The sequenced sample was naive CD4+ T cells sorted from blood. Subset denoted: CD45RA+ positively selected. These receptors were collected from a man between 18 and 35 years old in good health.

V gene TRBV11-1 combines with J gene TRBJ1-4; the match to TRBD1 covers 9 bases. Losses at the gene ends were 5 bases for V and 7 bases for J; bases not matched to a gene: 11. The CDR3 is made up of 16 amino acids. Germline CDR1 SGHAT, CDR2 FQDESV (reference sequence). Written as DNA, the CDR3 is TGTGCCAGCAGCACCGGACCGGGACAGGGCTTTGAAAAACTGTTTTTT. Residues: CASSTGPGQGFEKLFF.

CDR3 sequence (DNA): TGTGCCAGCAGCTTAGCGCCAGAAGGCCCCCAAGAGACCCAGTACTTC. Amino acids: CASSLAPEGPQETQYF. The chain carries TRBV7-2 and TRBJ2-5, with D unresolved. Germline lookup yields CDR1 SGHTA and CDR2 FQGNSA. V was shortened by 0 bases and J by 1 base, with 12 bases between the two germline ends. The CDR3 covers 16 residues.

The chain combines TRBV6-1 with TRBJ2-2, with D possibly matching TRBD1 (5 bases). Germline CDR1 MNHNS, CDR2 SASEGT. This CDR3 spans 13 amino acids. The CDR3 coding sequence is TGTGCTCATGGCAGGGATCTGGCCGGGGAGCTGTTTTTT. This encodes CAHGRDLAGELFF.

The chain employs TRBV7-9 and TRBJ2-2, with TRBD1 matching 11 bases. CDR1 and CDR2 from the germline V gene are SEHNR and FQNEAQ (reference sequence). Trimming cost V 5 bases and J 7 bases; bases outside gene matches: 6. The CDR3 has 15 residues. The CDR3 is CASSRTGGAGGELFF. CDR3 nucleotide sequence: TGTGCCAGCAGCCGGACAGGGGGCGCGGGCGGGGAGCTGTTTTTT.

The V call is TRBV6-1, the J call TRBJ2-3, with a tentative D call TRBD1 (6 bases). Germline V gene sequence: CDR1 MNHNS, CDR2 SASEGT. Trimming stripped 6 bases from V and 1 base from J, with 14 bases between. CDR3 length: 15 amino acids. The CDR3 DNA follows: TGTGCCAGCAGGTACAGGGAGTGGGGCACAGATACGCAGTATTTT. Protein sequence: CASRYREWGTDTQYF.

The chain combines TRBV2 with TRBJ2-2; D unclear. This CDR3 is built from 13 residues. The V gene's germline CDR1 is SNHLY and CDR2 FYNNEI. V lost 7 bases, J lost 3 bases, and 9 bases lay in between. CDR3 sequence reads: CASNRRDTGELFF. The CDR3 DNA follows: TGTGCCAGCAACAGACGCGACACCGGGGAGCTGTTTTTT.

Points on this clone: Distinct nucleotide sequences in the sample also encode this CDR3. The V gene is TRBV5-4, the J gene TRBJ2-3, with 10 bases matching TRBD2. Germline V gene lookup returns CDR1 SGHNT and CDR2 YYREEE (reference sequence). With V trimmed by 0 bases and J by 2 bases, 3 bases remained unmatched. CDR3 length equals 16 residues. CDR3 protein: CASSLGLAGHTDTQYF. In nucleotides, the CDR3 is TGTGCCAGCAGCTTGGGACTAGCGGGTCACACAGATACGCAGTATTTT.

The chain joins TRBV2 to TRBJ2-3; possible D gene TRBD2, 5 bases. The V gene's germline CDR1 is SNHLY and CDR2 FYNNEI. Between the trimmed V and J ends, which lost 7 bases and 6 bases, there was a span of 11 bases. The CDR3 runs to 12 residues. The CDR3, as DNA: TGTGCCAGCAACGAGCGGTCGGATACGCAGTATTTT. Amino acid sequence: CASNERSDTQYF.

The chain uses TRBV5-1 and TRBJ2-1, with D maybe TRBD2 (6 bases). The CDR3 totals 14 residues. Germline V gene sequence: CDR1 SGHRS, CDR2 YFSETQ. The germline V and J ends were trimmed by 4 bases and 10 bases, with 18 bases remaining between them. The CDR3 DNA follows: TGCGCCAGCAGCCGGACCACAGGAGGGGACGAGCAGTTCTTC. This encodes CASSRTTGGDEQFF.

Of note for this clone: The junction differs from germline at one of its ends, possibly a read error. V usage is TRBV7-7 and J usage is TRBJ2-3, with a weak D call TRBD2 (5 bases). The CDR3 runs to 15 residues. In germline, CDR1 is SSHAT, CDR2 FNYEAQ (reference sequence). The CDR3 nucleotides read TGTGCTAGCAGCTTAGCGCCTAGCTCCACAGATACGCAGTATTTT. This sequence encodes CASSLAPSSTDTQYF. The full variable domain, rest sourced from reference TRBV7-7 and TRBJ2-3, is GAGVSQSPRYKVTKRGQDVTLRCDPISSHATLYWYQQALGQGPEFLTYFNYEAQPDKSGLPSDRFSAERPEGSISTLTIQRTEQRDSAMYRCASSLAPSSTDTQYFGPGTRLTVL.

This clone is a singleton in its sample. Other nucleotide sequences in the sample specify the same CDR3. Written as DNA, the CDR3 is TGTGCCACCAGCAGAGATCGGGGTAAAGAGACCCAGTACTTC. Translation gives CATSRDRGKETQYF. The V and J genes are TRBV15 and TRBJ2-5; maybe TRBD2 (5 bases). Trimming removed 0 bases from V and 3 bases from J, with 8 bases in between. Per germline, CDR1 LNHNV and CDR2 YYDKDF (reference sequence). This CDR3 is built from 14 residues.

The chain uses TRBV6-1 and TRBJ2-5, with D hard to call. The ends were cut back, 4 bases at V and 1 base at J, with 7 bases in the middle. The germline V gene encodes CDR1 MNHNS and CDR2 SASEGT. This CDR3 comprises 13 residues. The CDR3 is CASSVRFQETQYF. CDR3 bases: TGTGCCAGCAGTGTCAGGTTCCAAGAGACCCAGTACTTC.

The gene calls are TRBV9 and TRBJ2-5; TRBD1 aligns across 8 bases. V trimming: 4 bases; J trimming: 4 bases; junction bases outside the gene matches: 6. Germline V CDR1 and CDR2: SGDLS, YYNGEE. CDR3 length: 14 amino acids. CDR3 sequence: CASSPHGQGETQYF. CDR3 sequence (DNA): TGTGCCAGCAGCCCCCATGGACAGGGAGAGACCCAGTACTTC.

This rearrangement joins TRBV5-6 to TRBJ1-4; D perhaps matches TRBD1 (5 bases). The V end was cut by 4 bases, the J end by 13 bases, with 26 bases between. CDR3 length: 16 residues. The germline CDR1 and CDR2 sequences are SGHDT and YYEEEE. In DNA, the CDR3 is TGTGCCAGCAGCCCCGAGGGAGACAACTCCCACGGGGGACTGTTTTTT. It yields the protein CASSPEGDNSHGGLFF.

Details on this clone: Other DNA variants within this sample encode the same CDR3. J is TRBJ2-7 and V is TRBV5-1, with a weak D call TRBD1 (5 bases). CDR3 size: 13 residues. Germline CDR1 is SGHRS and CDR2 is YFSETQ. V was shortened by 4 bases and J by 3 bases, with 11 bases between the two germline ends. CDR3 in DNA: TGCGCCAGCAGCCTCGGCAGGGACTACGAGCAGTACTTC. This encodes CASSLGRDYEQYF.

The rearrangement joins TRBV18 to TRBJ1-1, with TRBD1 as a possible D gene (5 bases). Germline-derived CDR1 and CDR2 are KGHSH and LQKENI. The V end was cut by 3 bases, the J end by 1 base, with 9 bases between. The CDR3 extends over 14 amino acids. The CDR3 DNA sequence: TGTGCCAGCTCACCGGACACTAAGAACACTGAAGCTTTCTTT. It translates to CASSPDTKNTEAFF.

The J gene is TRBJ2-1, the V gene TRBV4-1; no definite D call. The CDR3 loop spans 17 amino acids. The ends were cut back, 0 bases at V and 0 bases at J, with 12 bases in the middle. CDR1 and CDR2 (germline): MGHRA, YSYEKL. CDR3 DNA sequence: TGCGCCAGCAGCCAAGAAGAGGTGGGCCTCTCCTACAATGAGCAGTTCTTC. Translated, it gives CASSQEEVGLSYNEQFF.

This clone was counted a few times. This sequence joins TRBV4-2 and TRBJ1-5, with D unclear. From germline, CDR1 is LGHNA and CDR2 YNFKEQ. The V and J ends lost 1 base and 4 bases respectively, with 14 bases between them. This CDR3 region has 16 residues. The CDR3 DNA is TGTGCCAGCAGCCAAGTCGCTGGGCAGTCTAATCAGCCCCAGCATTTT. This encodes CASSQVAGQSNQPQHF.

This chain connects TRBV5-1 to TRBJ2-3; TRBD2 aligns across 7 bases. The trim removed 0 bases at V and 3 bases at J, leaving 7 bases unmatched. The CDR3 runs to 16 residues. In germline, CDR1 is SGHRS, CDR2 YFSETQ. The CDR3 DNA reads as TGCGCCAGCAGCTTGGATCGACTAGCTGGGACAGATACGCAGTATTTT. Protein: CASSLDRLAGTDTQYF.

This rearrangement joins TRBV19 to TRBJ2-2; TRBD1 might be the D (5 bases). The CDR3 totals 14 residues. In germline, CDR1 is LNHDA, CDR2 SQIVND (reference sequence). V gave up 7 bases and J gave up 5 bases, with 14 bases separating them. DNA of the CDR3: TGTGCCAGTAATCAGGGATTAGGGACCGGGGAGCTGTTTTTT. This codes for CASNQGLGTGELFF. Based on the CDR3 plus reference TRBV19 and TRBJ2-2, the full variable domain is DGGITQSPKYLFRKEGQNVTLSCEQNLNHDAMYWYRQDPGQGLRLIYYSQIVNDFQKGDIAEGYSVSREKKESFPLTVTSAQKNPTAFYLCASNQGLGTGELFFGEGSRLTVL.